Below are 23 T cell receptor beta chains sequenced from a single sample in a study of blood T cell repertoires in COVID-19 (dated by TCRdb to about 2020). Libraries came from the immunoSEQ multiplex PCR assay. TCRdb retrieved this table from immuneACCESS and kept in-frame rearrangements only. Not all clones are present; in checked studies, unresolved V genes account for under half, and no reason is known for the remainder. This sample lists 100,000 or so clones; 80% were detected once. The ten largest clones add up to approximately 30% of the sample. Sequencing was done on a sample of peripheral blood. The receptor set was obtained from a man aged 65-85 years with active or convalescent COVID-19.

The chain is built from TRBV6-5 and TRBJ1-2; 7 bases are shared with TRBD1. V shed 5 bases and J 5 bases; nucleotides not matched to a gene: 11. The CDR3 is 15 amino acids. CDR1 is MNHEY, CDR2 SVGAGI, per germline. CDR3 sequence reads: CASSPYRGPGYGYTF. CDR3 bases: TGTGCCAGCAGTCCGTACAGGGGTCCAGGATATGGCTACACCTTC.

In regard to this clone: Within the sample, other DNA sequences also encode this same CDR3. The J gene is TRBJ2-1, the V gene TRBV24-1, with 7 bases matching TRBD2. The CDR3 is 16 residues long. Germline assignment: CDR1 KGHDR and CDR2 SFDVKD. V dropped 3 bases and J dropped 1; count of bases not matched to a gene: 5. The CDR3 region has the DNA TGTGCCACCAGTGATCCTAGCGGAAGTTCCTACAATGAGCAGTTCTTC. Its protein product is CATSDPSGSSYNEQFF.

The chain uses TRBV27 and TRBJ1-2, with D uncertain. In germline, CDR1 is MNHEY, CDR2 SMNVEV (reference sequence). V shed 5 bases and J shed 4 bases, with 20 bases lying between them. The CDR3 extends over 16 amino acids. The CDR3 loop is CASSPTVRAEGYGYTF. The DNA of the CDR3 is TGTGCCAGCAGTCCTACAGTCCGAGCCGAGGGCTATGGCTACACCTTC.

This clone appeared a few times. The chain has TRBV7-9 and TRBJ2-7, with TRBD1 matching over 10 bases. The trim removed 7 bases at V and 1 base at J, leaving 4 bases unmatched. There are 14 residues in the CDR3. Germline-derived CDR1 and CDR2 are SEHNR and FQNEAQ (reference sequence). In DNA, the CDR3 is TGTGCCAGCACCCGGGACAGGGGTTCCTACGAGCAGTACTTC. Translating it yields CASTRDRGSYEQYF.

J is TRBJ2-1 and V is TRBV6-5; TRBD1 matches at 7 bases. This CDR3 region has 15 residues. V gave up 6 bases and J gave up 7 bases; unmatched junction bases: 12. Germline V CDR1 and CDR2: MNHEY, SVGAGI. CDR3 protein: CASRPYRGMGNEQFF. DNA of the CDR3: TGTGCCAGCAGACCTTACAGGGGCATGGGGAATGAGCAGTTCTTC.

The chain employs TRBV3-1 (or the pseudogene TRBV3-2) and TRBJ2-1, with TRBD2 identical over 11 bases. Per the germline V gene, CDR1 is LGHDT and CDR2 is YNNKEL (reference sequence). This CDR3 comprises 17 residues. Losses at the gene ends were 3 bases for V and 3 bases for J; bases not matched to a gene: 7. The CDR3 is CASSHRLAGTHYNEQFF. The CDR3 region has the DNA TGTGCCAGCAGCCACAGACTAGCGGGGACTCACTACAATGAGCAGTTCTTC.

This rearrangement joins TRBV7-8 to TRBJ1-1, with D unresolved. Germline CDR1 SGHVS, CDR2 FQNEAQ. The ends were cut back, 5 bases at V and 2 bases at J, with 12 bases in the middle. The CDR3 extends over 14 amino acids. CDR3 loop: CASSPPRANTEAFF. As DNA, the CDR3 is TGTGCCAGCAGCCCCCCGCGGGCTAACACTGAAGCTTTCTTT.

CDR3 in DNA: TGTGCCAGCAACCAGACGACAGGGGGCAAACTCTATAATTCACCCCTCCACTTT. It is translated as CASNQTTGGKLYNSPLHF. V gene TRBV27 combines with J gene TRBJ1-6; TRBD1 matches 10 bases. The CDR3 totals 18 residues. V shed 7 bases and J 3 bases; nucleotides not matched to a gene: 12. Germline V gene data show CDR1 as MNHEY and CDR2 as SMNVEV (reference sequence).

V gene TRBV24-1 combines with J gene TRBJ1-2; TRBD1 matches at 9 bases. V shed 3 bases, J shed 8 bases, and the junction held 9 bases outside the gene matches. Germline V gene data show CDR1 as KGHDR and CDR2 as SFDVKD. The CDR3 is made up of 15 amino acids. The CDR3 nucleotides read TGTGCCACCAGTGATCCTGCAGACGGGACAGGGGGCTACACCTTC. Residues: CATSDPADGTGGYTF.

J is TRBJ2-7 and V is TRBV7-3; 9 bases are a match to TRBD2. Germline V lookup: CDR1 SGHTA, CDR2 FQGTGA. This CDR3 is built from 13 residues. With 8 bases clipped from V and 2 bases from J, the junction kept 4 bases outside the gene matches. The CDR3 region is CASRLAGTYEQYF. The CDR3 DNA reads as TGTGCCAGCCGCCTAGCGGGGACCTACGAGCAGTACTTC.

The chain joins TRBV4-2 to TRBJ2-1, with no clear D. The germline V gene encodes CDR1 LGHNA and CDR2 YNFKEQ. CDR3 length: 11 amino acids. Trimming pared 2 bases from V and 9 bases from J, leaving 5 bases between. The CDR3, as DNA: TGTGCCAGCAGCCAAAGAGGTGAGCAGTTCTTC. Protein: CASSQRGEQFF.

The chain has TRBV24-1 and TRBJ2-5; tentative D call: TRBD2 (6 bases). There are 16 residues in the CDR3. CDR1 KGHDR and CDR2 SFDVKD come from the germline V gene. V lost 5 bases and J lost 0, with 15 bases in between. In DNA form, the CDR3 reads TGTGCCACCAGTGTGGGGGGTGGGGTTGACCAAGAGACCCAGTACTTC. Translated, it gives CATSVGGGVDQETQYF.

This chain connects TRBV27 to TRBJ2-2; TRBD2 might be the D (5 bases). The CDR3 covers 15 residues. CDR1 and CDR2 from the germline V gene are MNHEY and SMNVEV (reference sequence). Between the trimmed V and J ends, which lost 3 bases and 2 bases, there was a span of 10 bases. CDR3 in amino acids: CASSFTTRNTGELFF. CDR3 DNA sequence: TGTGCCAGCAGTTTTACAACTAGAAACACCGGGGAGCTGTTTTTT.

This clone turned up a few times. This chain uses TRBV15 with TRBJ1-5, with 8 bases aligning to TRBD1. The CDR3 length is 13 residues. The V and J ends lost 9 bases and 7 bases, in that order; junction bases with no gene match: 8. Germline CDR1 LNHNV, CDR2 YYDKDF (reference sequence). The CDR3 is CATRPGGRQPQHF. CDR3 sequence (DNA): TGTGCCACGAGGCCAGGGGGCAGACAGCCCCAGCATTTT.

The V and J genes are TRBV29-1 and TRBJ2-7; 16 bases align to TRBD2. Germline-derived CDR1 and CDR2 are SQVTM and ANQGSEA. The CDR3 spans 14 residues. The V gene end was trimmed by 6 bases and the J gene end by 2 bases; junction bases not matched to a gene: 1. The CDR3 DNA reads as TGCAGCGTGGGACTAGCGGGAGGGCCCTACGAGCAGTACTTC. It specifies CSVGLAGGPYEQYF.

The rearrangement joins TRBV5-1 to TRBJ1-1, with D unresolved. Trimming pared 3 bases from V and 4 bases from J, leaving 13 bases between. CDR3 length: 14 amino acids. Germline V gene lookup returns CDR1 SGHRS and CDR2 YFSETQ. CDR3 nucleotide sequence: TGCGCCAGCAGCTGGGGTCGCCGGGGCACTGAAGCTTTCTTT. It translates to CASSWGRRGTEAFF.

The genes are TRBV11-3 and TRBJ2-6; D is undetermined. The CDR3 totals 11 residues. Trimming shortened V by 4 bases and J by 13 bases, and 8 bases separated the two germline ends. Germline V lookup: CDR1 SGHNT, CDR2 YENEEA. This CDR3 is CASSSLVVLTF. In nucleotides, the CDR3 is TGTGCCAGCAGCTCCCTAGTGGTCCTGACTTTC.

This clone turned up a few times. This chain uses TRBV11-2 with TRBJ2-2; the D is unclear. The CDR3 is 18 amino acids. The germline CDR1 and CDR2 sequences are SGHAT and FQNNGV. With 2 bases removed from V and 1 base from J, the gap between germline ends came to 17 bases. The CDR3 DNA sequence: TGTGCCAGCAGCTTACAGACCCTGGGCAGGCGGAACACCGGGGAGCTGTTTTTT. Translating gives CASSLQTLGRRNTGELFF.

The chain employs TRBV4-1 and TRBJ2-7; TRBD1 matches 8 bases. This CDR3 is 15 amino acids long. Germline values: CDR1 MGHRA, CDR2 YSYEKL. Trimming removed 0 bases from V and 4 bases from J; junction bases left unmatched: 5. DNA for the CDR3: TGCGCCAGCAGCCAAGACTGGCAGGGGGCTTACGAGCAGTACTTC. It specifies CASSQDWQGAYEQYF.

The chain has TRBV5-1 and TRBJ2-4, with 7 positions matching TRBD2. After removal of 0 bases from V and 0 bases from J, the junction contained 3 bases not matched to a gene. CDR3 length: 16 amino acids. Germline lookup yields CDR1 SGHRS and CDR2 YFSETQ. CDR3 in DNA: TGCGCCAGCAGCTTGGGGGTAGCGGGAGCCAAAAACATTCAGTACTTC. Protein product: CASSLGVAGAKNIQYF.

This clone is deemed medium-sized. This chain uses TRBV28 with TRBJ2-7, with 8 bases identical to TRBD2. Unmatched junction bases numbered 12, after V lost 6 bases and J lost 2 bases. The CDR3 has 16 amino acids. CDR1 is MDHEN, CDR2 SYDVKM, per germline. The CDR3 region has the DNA TGTGCCAGCAGCTCCAGAATAAGCGGGGGAACCTACGAGCAGTACTTC. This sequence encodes CASSSRISGGTYEQYF.

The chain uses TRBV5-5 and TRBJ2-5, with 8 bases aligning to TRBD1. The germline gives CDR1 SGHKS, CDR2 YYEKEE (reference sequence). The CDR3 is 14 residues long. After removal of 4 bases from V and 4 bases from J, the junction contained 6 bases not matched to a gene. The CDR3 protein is CASSGDRGGETQYF. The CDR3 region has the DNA TGTGCCAGCAGCGGCGACAGGGGAGGAGAGACCCAGTACTTC.

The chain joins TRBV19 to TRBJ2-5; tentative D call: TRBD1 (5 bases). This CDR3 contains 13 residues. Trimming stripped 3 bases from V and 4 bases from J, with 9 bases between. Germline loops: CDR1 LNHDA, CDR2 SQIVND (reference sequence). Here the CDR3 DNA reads TGTGCCAGTAGTATGGGCAGGGCAGAGACCCAGTACTTC. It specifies CASSMGRAETQYF.